This is a list of T cell receptor beta chains from one sample in a study of PD-1 blockade in classical Hodgkin lymphoma. Only in-frame clones appear in the TCRdb table, and some are missing; sequencing was by immunoSEQ multiplex PCR. The data contain some 16,000 clones, 82% of them singletons. The sample consisted of peripheral blood mononuclear cells (PBMCs), taken before the second cycle of nivolumab. The receptor set was obtained from a human donor with classical Hodgkin lymphoma. Each CDR3 is given with its conserved first and last residue. The D gene is left open where the match is weak. A clone size is listed for some rows: how often the clone was seen (once, few, many), or a class if it is expanded.

TRBJ1-1,NA,TRBD1,TRBV5-3,TGTGCCAGAAGCCGAGGGACGCAACCAGGGGGGACTGAAGCTTTCTTT,CARSRGTQPGGTEAFF
TRBJ1-5,NA,TRBD1,TRBV6-5,TGTGCCAGCAGTCAACAGGGGGGGAGACAGCCCCAGCATTTT,CASSQQGGRQPQHF
TRBJ1-1,NA,NA,TRBV7-6,TGTGCCAGCAGCCCTCAGGGAAGGTCTGAAGCTTTCTTT,CASSPQGRSEAFF
TRBJ2-2,once,NA,TRBV11-2,TGTGCCAGCAGCTTGGACCCCGGCAGGAGGACCGGGGAGCTGTTTTTT,CASSLDPGRRTGELFF
TRBJ1-1,NA,NA,TRBV13,TGTGCCAGCAGCTTGGGGGGTGGTGAAGCTTTCTTT,CASSLGGGEAFF
TRBJ2-5,NA,TRBD2,TRBV28,TGTGCCAGCAGTCTAGGGACTAACCAAGAGACCCAGTACTTC,CASSLGTNQETQYF
TRBJ1-1,once,NA,TRBV7-2,TGTGCCAGCAGCTTAGGGGGCAGGGACACTGAAGCTTTCTTT,CASSLGGRDTEAFF
TRBJ1-2,NA,TRBD1,TRBV7-2,TGTGCCAGCAGCCCCGGGGCCCGACAGGGGGCTGGCTACACCTTC,CASSPGARQGAGYTF
TRBJ2-3,NA,TRBD2,TRBV5-5,TGTGCCAGCAGCTGGGGAGGGGTTAGCACAGATACGCAGTATTTT,CASSWGGVSTDTQYF
TRBJ2-5,once,NA,TRBV2,TGTGCCAGCAGTGAGCGTTCGGACAGCACTAAAGAGACCCAGTACTTC,CASSERSDSTKETQYF
TRBJ2-1,NA,TRBD1,TRBV27,TGTGCCAGCAGCAATGGACAGGGATTGAATGAGCAGTTCTTC,CASSNGQGLNEQFF
TRBJ2-3,NA,TRBD2,TRBV27,TGTGCCAGCAGTCAACGGGGGGATCGGGCAGATACGCAGTATTTT,CASSQRGDRADTQYF
TRBJ1-3,NA,NA,TRBV9,TGTGCCAGCAGCGAGTGGTTGGAGAAGAGTGGAAACACCATATATTTT,CASSEWLEKSGNTIYF
TRBJ2-2,NA,NA,TRBV12-5,TGTGCTAGTGGTAACTCAGGGAACGGGGAGCTGTTTTTT,CASGNSGNGELFF
TRBJ2-7,NA,NA,TRBV9,TGTGCCAGCAGCGGCCCCTCCTACGAGCAGTACTTC,CASSGPSYEQYF
TRBJ1-5,NA,TRBD1,TRBV28,TGTGCCAGCAGTTTAGTCGGGGGACAGAGCAATCAGCCCCAGCATTTT,CASSLVGGQSNQPQHF
TRBJ2-7,NA,NA,TRBV25-1,TGTGCCAGCAGGCCCCCCCAACGGGGAGGGGGTGTCAGCGAGCAGTACTTC,CASRPPQRGGGVSEQYF
TRBJ1-1,NA,NA,TRBV4-1,TGCGCCAGCAGCCCCATGGGGGGGTTCGCGAACACTGAAGCTTTCTTT,CASSPMGGFANTEAFF
TRBJ1-2,NA,NA,TRBV28,TGTGCCAGCAGTTTTAAGGGATTCGGTGGCTACACCTTC,CASSFKGFGGYTF
TRBJ1-6,NA,TRBD1,TRBV5-4,TGTGCCAGCAGTCCCGGGACAGGGGGTTCACCCCTCCACTTT,CASSPGTGGSPLHF
TRBJ2-2,NA,NA,TRBV2,TGTGCCAGCAGTGGTCGGGGCGGCGGGGAGCTGTTTTTT,CASSGRGGGELFF
TRBJ2-2,once,NA,TRBV18,TGTGCCAGCTCACCACAGGACACCGGGGAGCTGTTTTTT,CASSPQDTGELFF
TRBJ1-1,once,NA,TRBV4-2,TGTGCCAGCAGCCAAGGGCCTGGGAACACTGAAGCTTTCTTT,CASSQGPGNTEAFF
TRBJ2-5,NA,TRBD1,TRBV9,TGTGCCAGCAGCGTAAGACAGGGGACCGAATTTCAAGAGACCCAGTACTTC,CASSVRQGTEFQETQYF
TRBJ2-5,NA,TRBD2,TRBV5-1,TGCGCCAGCAGCTTGGTGGGGGGGAAAGAAGAGACCCAGTACTTC,CASSLVGGKEETQYF
TRBJ1-1,NA,NA,TRBV7-3,TGTGCCAGCAGCTTAAATGCAGGGATGAACACTGAAGCTTTCTTT,CASSLNAGMNTEAFF
TRBJ2-5,NA,NA,TRBV5-1,TGCGCCAGCAGCTTGGGGTGGGGCAGAGAAGAGACCCAGTACTTC,CASSLGWGREETQYF
TRBJ1-6,once,NA,TRBV18,TGTGCCAGCTCACCGCAGGGTTCCAGCTCCTATAATTCACCCCTCCACTTT,CASSPQGSSSYNSPLHF
TRBJ2-1,once,NA,TRBV7-7,TGTGCCAGCAGCTGGGGATCGGGCGACAATGAGCAGTTCTTC,CASSWGSGDNEQFF
TRBJ1-6,NA,NA,TRBV7-2,TGTGCCAGCAGACTGGGTGGAATCAGTAATTCACCCCTCCACTTT,CASRLGGISNSPLHF
TRBJ2-5,NA,NA,TRBV6-5,TGTGCCAGCTCTAACTGGGGGGAAGAGACCCAGTACTTC,CASSNWGEETQYF
TRBJ1-2,once,TRBD1,TRBV5-4,TGTGCCAGCAGCTCTACAGGGGATTATGGCTACACCTTC,CASSSTGDYGYTF
TRBJ2-1,NA,NA,TRBV4-1,TGCGCCAGCAGCCAAAACAATGAGCAGTTCTTC,CASSQNNEQFF
TRBJ2-2,NA,TRBD1,TRBV4-1,TGCGCCAGCAGCCAACGGACAGGGGGCCTGGACACCGGGGAGCTGTTTTTT,CASSQRTGGLDTGELFF
TRBJ1-4,NA,NA,TRBV27,TGTGCCAGCAGTTTAGGGGGGTGGGGTGAAAAACTGTTTTTT,CASSLGGWGEKLFF
TRBJ2-5,NA,NA,TRBV5-1,TGCGCCAGCAGCTTAGTGGCCGGTGGTGAGGGGGAGACCCAGTACTTC,CASSLVAGGEGETQYF
TRBJ2-1,NA,NA,TRBV7-2,TGTGCCAGCAGCTTAAGGACGCGGGCGGGCGCCTCCTACAATGAGCAGTTCTTC,CASSLRTRAGASYNEQFF